The clone carrying this T cell receptor (beta chain) was seen a few times. The data are from a study of T cells in Graves' hyperthyroidism and ophthalmopathy. Trimming cost V 0 bases and J 2 bases, with 11 bases left between them. The CDR3 loop spans 16 amino acids. Germline assignment: CDR1 ENHRY and CDR2 SYGVKD. Researchers took RNA transcripts and amplified the TCR beta CDR3 regions from them. First-round RT-PCR of the TCR CDR3 relied on the HTBI primer set. TCRdb reanalysed the multiplex PCR reads using MiXCR and keeps one entry per CDR3 protein. The table records about 400,000 distinct CDR3 sequences, around 14% of them present only once.

This receptor was identified in a woman in her thirties with Graves' hyperthyroidism. Specimen: blood. The rearrangement uses TRBV10-3 and TRBJ2-1; tentative D call: TRBD2 (5 bases). CDR3 sequence: CAISESWESAYNEQFF. CDR3 sequence (DNA): TGTGCCATCAGTGAGTCTTGGGAGTCCGCCTACAATGAGCAGTTCTTC.